The source of this T cell receptor beta chain is a study of blood T cell repertoires in COVID-19. Across the whole study: Samples of COVID-19 (acute and convalescent) were obtained from the United States, Italy and Spain.

The CDR3 is 14 amino acids. Trimming removed 4 bases from V and 6 bases from J; junction bases left unmatched: 7. Germline loops: CDR1 SGDLS, CDR2 YYNGEE. Assay used: immunoSEQ multiplex PCR; TCRdb lists only in-frame clones, some missing. The table includes hundreds of thousands of clones, around 87% detected once. Source material: PBMCs or T cells enriched from blood (not recorded which). This sequence originates from a woman aged 45-60 years who had recovered from COVID-19. The rearrangement links TRBV9 to TRBJ2-7, with 10 bases aligning to TRBD1. CDR3 sequence: CASSRTGGSLEQYF. The CDR3 DNA follows: TGTGCCAGCAGCCGGACAGGGGGGTCTCTCGAGCAGTACTTC.